The 25 T cell receptor beta chains below all came from one sample that was sequenced in a study of T cells in tumors after PD-1 blockade. Data came from immunoSEQ multiplex PCR; TCRdb stores just in-frame clones and leaves some out. The sample lists about 33,000 clones, over 75% occurring once. This sample comprised PBMCs, obtained before anti-PD-1 treatment. The receptor set was obtained from a human donor with basal cell carcinoma.

For this clone: An end of the junction differs from the germline gene, which may be a read error. This sequence joins TRBV7-7 and TRBJ2-5, with D maybe TRBD1 (5 bases). From germline, CDR1 is SSHAT and CDR2 FNYEAQ (reference sequence). The CDR3 is 13 amino acids. CDR3 residues: CASSRDSEETQYF. The CDR3 bases are TGTGCTAGCAGTCGCGACAGTGAAGAGACCCAGTACTTC.

This clone has a handful of counts. The rearrangement joins TRBV7-2 to TRBJ2-7, with 7 bases aligning to TRBD2. Germline values: CDR1 SGHTA, CDR2 FQGNSA. The CDR3 spans 18 residues. V lost 7 bases to trimming and J lost 3 bases; unmatched junction nucleotides: 21. Here the CDR3 DNA reads TGTGCCAGCACCAACGGGGGGATCGGGCCCCCGGGTCTCTACGAGCAGTACTTC. This codes for CASTNGGIGPPGLYEQYF. Looking up the rest from reference TRBV7-2 and TRBJ2-7 gives the full variable domain: GAGVSQSPSNKVTEKGKDVELRCDPISGHTALYWYRQSLGQGLEFLIYFQGNSAPDKSGLPSDRFSAERTGGSVSTLTIQRTQQEDSAVYLCASTNGGIGPPGLYEQYFGPGTRLTVT.

This rearrangement joins TRBV27 to TRBJ2-1; D remains ambiguous. The CDR3 length is 16 residues. V lost 4 bases to trimming and J lost 5 bases, with 18 bases between them. Germline CDR1 is MNHEY and CDR2 is SMNVEV (reference sequence). The CDR3 DNA is TGTGCCAGCAGTTATTTCACAGAATCTCACGACAATGAGCAGTTCTTC. This codes for CASSYFTESHDNEQFF.

V is TRBV18 and J is TRBJ2-5; the D gene is possibly TRBD2 (6 bases). The CDR3 extends over 13 amino acids. CDR1 and CDR2 from the germline V gene are KGHSH and LQKENI. V lost 3 bases to trimming and J lost 5 bases, with 10 bases between them. CDR3 sequence: CASSPGEAETQYF. Here the CDR3 DNA reads TGTGCCAGCTCACCGGGGGAGGCTGAGACCCAGTACTTC.

With respect to this clone: Relative to the germline gene, one junction end is altered; a read error may explain this. Written as DNA, the CDR3 is TGCGCCAGCAGCCCTAATATCGGGGGCTCCAACGAGCAGTACTTC. This gives the protein CASSPNIGGSNEQYF. This chain connects TRBV4-3 to TRBJ2-7; D may match TRBD1 or TRBD2 (6 bases each). The CDR3 extends over 15 amino acids. CDR1 and CDR2 (germline): LGHNA, YSLEER.

The gene calls are TRBV7-8 and TRBJ2-3, with D tentatively TRBD1 (7 bases). Germline lookup yields CDR1 SGHVS and CDR2 FQNEAQ. This CDR3 is 15 amino acids long. V lost 6 bases, J lost 0 bases, and 13 bases lay in between. The CDR3 DNA is TGTGCCAGCAGTCGACAGGGACTTAGCACAGATACGCAGTATTTT. Its translation: CASSRQGLSTDTQYF.

This clone occurred once. The chain carries TRBV5-6 and TRBJ2-5; TRBD2 aligns across 14 bases. This CDR3 has 16 amino acids. J lost 3 bases, V lost 4 bases, and 5 bases had no gene match. CDR1 is SGHDT and CDR2 is YYEEEE in the germline V gene. This CDR3 is CASSRGTSGSKETQYF. As DNA, the CDR3 is TGTGCCAGCAGCAGGGGGACTAGCGGGAGTAAAGAGACCCAGTACTTC.

The J gene is TRBJ1-5, the V gene TRBV10-2; D unclear. The CDR3 loop spans 18 amino acids. With 0 bases removed from V and 1 base from J, the gap between germline ends came to 16 bases. In germline, CDR1 is WSHSY, CDR2 SAAADI. The CDR3 loop reads CASSESKLTTHSNQPQHF. CDR3 nucleotides: TGCGCCAGCAGTGAGTCGAAACTGACCACGCACAGCAATCAGCCCCAGCATTTT.

The chain is built from TRBV5-1 and TRBJ2-3, with 8 positions matching TRBD2. Germline V gene lookup returns CDR1 SGHRS and CDR2 YFSETQ. The CDR3 extends over 17 amino acids. The trim removed 3 bases at V and 0 bases at J, leaving 9 bases unmatched. This CDR3 is CASSSSFSGVSTDTQYF. The CDR3 DNA reads TGCGCCAGCAGCTCCTCCTTTAGCGGGGTGAGCACAGATACGCAGTATTTT.

The rearrangement uses TRBV19 and TRBJ2-6; D unresolved. Trimming pared 3 bases from V and 0 bases from J, leaving 6 bases between. There are 15 residues in the CDR3. Germline V gives CDR1 LNHDA, CDR2 SQIVND (reference sequence). In nucleotides, the CDR3 is TGTGCCAGTAGTATTCCTCGCTCTGGGGCCAACGTCCTGACTTTC. The encoded protein is CASSIPRSGANVLTF.

The J gene is TRBJ1-1, the V gene TRBV7-2, with D uncertain. V was trimmed by 5 bases and J by 1 base, leaving 20 bases between them. Germline V gene data show CDR1 as SGHTA and CDR2 as FQGNSA. CDR3 length: 17 amino acids. The CDR3, as DNA: TGTGCCAGCAGCCGCCAGCCCCTACGGATCTCGAACACTGAAGCTTTCTTT. Encoded protein: CASSRQPLRISNTEAFF.

J is TRBJ2-3 and V is TRBV7-6, with 9 bases lining up with TRBD2. CDR3 length: 17 amino acids. V trimming: 4 bases; J trimming: 0 bases; junction bases outside the gene matches: 8. Germline assignment: CDR1 SGHVS and CDR2 FNYEAQ. The chain's CDR3 is CASSSKGGLASTDTQYF. DNA for the CDR3: TGTGCCAGCAGCTCCAAAGGGGGACTAGCTAGCACAGATACGCAGTATTTT.

This clone was detected only a few times. The V gene is TRBV5-1, the J gene TRBJ2-7, with D hard to call. CDR3 length: 12 amino acids. The V end was cut by 0 bases, the J end by 3 bases, with 4 bases between. The V gene's germline CDR1 is SGHRS and CDR2 YFSETQ. The CDR3 nucleotides are TGCGCCAGCAGCTTGGAGGGCTACGAGCAGTACTTC. Encoded protein: CASSLEGYEQYF.

The rearrangement uses TRBV18 and TRBJ2-7; the match to TRBD2 covers 11 bases. J gave up 3 bases and V 1 base, and 5 bases lay outside the gene matches. Germline lookup yields CDR1 KGHSH and CDR2 LQKENI. The CDR3 has 16 amino acids. CDR3 amino acids: CASSPRRLAGGYEQYF. The CDR3 DNA reads as TGTGCCAGCTCACCACGAAGGCTAGCGGGAGGCTACGAGCAGTACTTC. The variable domain in full, completed from reference TRBV18 and TRBJ2-7, reads NAGVMQNPRHLVRRRGQEARLRCSPMKGHSHVYWYRQLPEEGLKFMVYLQKENIIDESGMPKERFSAEFPKEGPSILRIQQVVRGDSAAYFCASSPRRLAGGYEQYFGPGTRLTVT.

The table lists this clone with a few counts. The V call is TRBV5-5, the J call TRBJ1-5; unclear D gene. In germline, CDR1 is SGHKS, CDR2 YYEKEE (reference sequence). V gave up 4 bases and J gave up 0 bases, with 11 bases separating them. This CDR3 has 15 residues. CDR3 loop: CASSQVGDSNQPQHF. CDR3 in DNA: TGTGCCAGCAGCCAGGTTGGCGATAGCAATCAGCCCCAGCATTTT. Filled out from reference TRBV5-5 and TRBJ1-5, the complete variable domain reads DAGVTQSPTHLIKTRGQQVTLRCSPISGHKSVSWYQQVLGQGPQFIFQYYEKEERGRGNFPDRFSARQFPNYSSELNVNALLLGDSALYLCASSQVGDSNQPQHFGDGTRLSIL.

This chain links TRBV19 with TRBJ2-7; 9 bases are a match to TRBD1. This CDR3 has 15 residues. Germline assignment: CDR1 LNHDA and CDR2 SQIVND (reference sequence). J lost 2 bases, V lost 5 bases, and 7 bases had no gene match. CDR3 in DNA: TGTGCCAGTAGTCGGACAGGGGCTTTCACCTACGAGCAGTACTTC. Translating it yields CASSRTGAFTYEQYF.

This rearrangement joins TRBV7-9 to TRBJ2-3; 12 bases line up with TRBD2. The trim removed 6 bases at V and 5 bases at J, leaving 6 bases unmatched. The CDR3 length is 15 residues. CDR1 and CDR2 (germline): SEHNR, FQNEAQ (reference sequence). CDR3 in DNA: TGTGCCAGCAGGCCTAGCGGGGGGGATGGAGATACGCAGTATTTT. It is translated as CASRPSGGDGDTQYF. The entire variable domain, with the rest obtained from reference TRBV7-9 and TRBJ2-3, is as follows: DTGVSQNPRHKITKRGQNVTFRCDPISEHNRLYWYRQTLGQGPEFLTYFQNEAQLEKSRLLSDRFSAERPKGSFSTLEIQRTEQGDSAMYLCASRPSGGDGDTQYFGPGTRLTVL.

This chain uses TRBV3-1 (or the pseudogene TRBV3-2) with TRBJ1-1, with 7 bases that match TRBD1. Per germline, CDR1 LGHDT and CDR2 YNNKEL (reference sequence). The CDR3 spans 13 residues. V shed 11 bases and J 5 bases; nucleotides not matched to a gene: 11. CDR3 sequence: CAQRGQKGTEAFF. CDR3 nucleotide sequence: TGTGCCCAGAGGGGGCAGAAAGGGACTGAAGCTTTCTTT.

The V call is TRBV18, the J call TRBJ1-5; tentative D call: TRBD1 (6 bases). Germline-derived CDR1 and CDR2 are KGHSH and LQKENI. The V and J ends lost 5 bases and 7 bases respectively, with 12 bases between them. The CDR3 is 13 amino acids. CDR3 in DNA: TGTGCCAGCTCAGCAGGGGACCAGCAGCCCCAGCATTTT. Protein product: CASSAGDQQPQHF.

The chain is built from TRBV11-3 and TRBJ1-6; TRBD1 is a possible D gene (5 bases). CDR1 is SGHNT and CDR2 is YENEEA in the germline V gene. V was cut by 1 base and J by 4 bases, with 5 bases left in between. The CDR3 is 14 amino acids. For the CDR3, the DNA is TGTGCCAGCAGCTTAGGGGGGTATAATTCACCCCTCCACTTT. Translation: CASSLGGYNSPLHF.

V usage is TRBV24-1 and J usage is TRBJ2-5, with TRBD2 matching over 9 bases. After removal of 1 base from V and 4 bases from J, the junction contained 6 bases not matched to a gene. The CDR3 has 16 residues. Per germline, CDR1 KGHDR and CDR2 SFDVKD. CDR3 sequence reads: CATSDLVAGEGETQYF. The CDR3 bases are TGTGCCACCAGTGATTTAGTAGCGGGAGAGGGAGAGACCCAGTACTTC.

The V gene is TRBV6-6, the J gene TRBJ1-4, with unresolved D. The V and J ends lost 2 bases and 8 bases respectively, with 3 bases between them. This CDR3 comprises 11 residues. Germline CDR1 and CDR2: MNHNY and SVGAGI (reference sequence). The CDR3 sequence is CASSYGEKLFF. CDR3 nucleotide sequence: TGTGCCAGCAGTTACGGAGAAAAACTGTTTTTT.

The chain combines TRBV7-6 with TRBJ2-7; D is possibly TRBD2 (5 bases). Trimming stripped 2 bases from V and 5 bases from J, with 13 bases between. From germline, CDR1 is SGHVS and CDR2 FNYEAQ. The CDR3 has 14 amino acids. The CDR3 DNA follows: TGTGCCAGCAGCTTAAAGGGAGAAGGGCACGAGCAGTACTTC. It encodes CASSLKGEGHEQYF.

Many counts were recorded for this clone. The chain links TRBV19 to TRBJ1-1; 9 bases agree with TRBD1. With V trimmed by 3 bases and J by 4 bases, 9 bases remained unmatched. The V gene's germline CDR1 is LNHDA and CDR2 SQIVND (reference sequence). The CDR3 is 16 amino acids. The CDR3 loop is CASSIVFGQGRTEAFF. Here the CDR3 DNA reads TGTGCCAGTAGTATCGTGTTCGGACAGGGGCGCACTGAAGCTTTCTTT. Using reference TRBV19 and TRBJ1-1 for the parts outside the CDR3, the full variable domain is DGGITQSPKYLFRKEGQNVTLSCEQNLNHDAMYWYRQDPGQGLRLIYYSQIVNDFQKGDIAEGYSVSREKKESFPLTVTSAQKNPTAFYLCASSIVFGQGRTEAFFGQGTRLTVV.

This chain uses TRBV6-5 with TRBJ1-5; TRBD1 might be the D (5 bases). The CDR3 contains 12 residues. Germline CDR1 is MNHEY and CDR2 is SVGAGI. The V and J ends lost 5 bases and 9 bases respectively, with 11 bases between them. The DNA of the CDR3 is TGTGCCAGCAGTACGGGGGAAGGGCCCCAGCATTTT. It specifies CASSTGEGPQHF.